This T cell receptor beta chain was sequenced for a study of blood T cell repertoires in COVID-19. Authors' methods: Quantification of nucleated cells was approximated via reference gene primer amplification. This table comes from immunoSEQ multiplex PCR, and its TCRdb copy is limited to in-frame clones, with some not included. Clonal size and the V and J genes are those of that table, whereas D and trimming came from the DNA. The sample contains around 100,000 clones, roughly 85% of which appear only once. CDR1 is KGHDR, CDR2 SFDVKD, per germline. This CDR3 is 16 amino acids long. Germline trimming cut 0 bases from V and 3 bases from J; bases unmatched to any gene: 3.

The rearrangement joins TRBV24-1 to TRBJ2-3, with TRBD1 identical over 9 bases. This TCR came from a middle-aged man with acute or convalescent COVID-19. Sequencing input: peripheral blood. For the CDR3, the DNA is TGTGCCACCAGTGATTTGCGGACAGGGGTTACAGATACGCAGTATTTT. It yields the protein CATSDLRTGVTDTQYF.